One and the same sample provided the 21 T cell receptor beta chains below, sequenced in a study of blood T cells in healthy people across ages. With a J-beta primer mix and a sample-barcoded 5' primer, a second PCR ran about 7 to 12 cycles. TCRdb reprocessed the 5' RACE reads via MiXCR and lists one record per CDR3 protein. The table includes 600,000 or so distinct CDR3 sequences, approximately 30% detected once. Sequenced input: blood. Every receptor here comes from a woman older than 75 in good health.

This clonotype was observed at least ten times. The CDR3 is CASSLATGSNSPLHF. The CDR3 DNA sequence: TGTGCCAGCAGCTTAGCCACGGGTTCAAATTCACCCCTCCACTTT. V usage is TRBV7-9 and J usage is TRBJ1-6; D unclear. Germline-derived CDR1 and CDR2 are SEHNR and FQNEAQ (reference sequence). V was cut by 0 bases and J by 7 bases, with 10 bases left in between. CDR3 size: 15 residues.

This clonotype was seen a few times. The chain links TRBV5-1 to TRBJ2-5, with 13 bases fitting TRBD2. The trim removed 5 bases at V and 5 bases at J, leaving 6 bases unmatched. CDR1 SGHRS and CDR2 YFSETQ come from the germline V gene. The CDR3 length is 15 residues. In nucleotides, the CDR3 is TGCGCCAGCAGGACAGGGACTAGCGGGACGGAGACCCAGTACTTC. Its translation: CASRTGTSGTETQYF. Using reference TRBV5-1 and TRBJ2-5 for the parts outside the CDR3, the full variable domain is KAGVTQTPRYLIKTRGQQVTLSCSPISGHRSVSWYQQTPGQGLQFLFEYFSETQRNKGNFPGRFSGRQFSNSRSEMNVSTLELGDSALYLCASRTGTSGTETQYFGPGTRLLVL.

This chain uses TRBV18 with TRBJ2-2, with 7 bases matching TRBD1. The CDR3 spans 18 residues. CDR1 and CDR2 (germline): KGHSH, LQKENI. The V and J ends lost 1 base and 2 bases, in that order; junction bases with no gene match: 10. The CDR3 reads CASSPLPYRGQNTGELFF. The CDR3 region has the DNA TGTGCCAGCTCACCACTACCCTACAGGGGCCAAAACACCGGGGAGCTGTTTTTT.

V gene TRBV9 combines with J gene TRBJ1-2; the match to TRBD1 covers 8 bases. The CDR3 totals 18 residues. J gave up 3 bases and V 6 bases, and 19 bases lay outside the gene matches. Germline CDR1 SGDLS, CDR2 YYNGEE. For the CDR3, the DNA is TGTGCCAGCACCGCCTCCGTGGACAGGGATAGGGGTTACTATGGCTACACCTTC. Encoded protein: CASTASVDRDRGYYGYTF.

At least ten counts were recorded for this clonotype. This sequence joins TRBV5-1 and TRBJ1-5; D not resolved. The ends were cut back, 5 bases at V and 7 bases at J, with 13 bases in the middle. This CDR3 is built from 13 residues. Per germline, CDR1 SGHRS and CDR2 YFSETQ. In DNA form, the CDR3 reads TGCGCCAGCAGGCAGTCCGAACAGCAGCCCCAGCATTTT. Protein sequence: CASRQSEQQPQHF.

This clonotype was seen a few times. Mismatch with germline at one junction end may stem from a read error. This chain links TRBV20-1 with TRBJ1-4; tentatively, D is TRBD1 (6 bases). Germline-derived CDR1 and CDR2 are DFQATT and SNEGSKA (reference sequence). The length of the CDR3 is 15 residues. The CDR3 loop reads CSASRGGPGDEKRFF. CDR3 coding DNA: TGCAGTGCTAGTAGGGGTGGGCCAGGGGATGAAAAACGGTTTTTT.

This clonotype occurred many times. The rearrangement joins TRBV28 to TRBJ2-7, with 9 bases identical to TRBD1. V shed 6 bases and J 2 bases; nucleotides not matched to a gene: 8. There are 15 residues in the CDR3. Per the germline V gene, CDR1 is MDHEN and CDR2 is SYDVKM. Here the CDR3 reads CASRRTGVIPYEQYF. CDR3 DNA: TGTGCCAGCAGGAGGACAGGGGTTATCCCCTACGAGCAGTACTTC. Supplemented by reference TRBV28 and TRBJ2-7, the full variable domain reads DVKVTQSSRYLVKRTGEKVFLECVQDMDHENMFWYRQDPGLGLRLIYFSYDVKMKEKGDIPEGYSVSREKKERFSLILESASTNQTSMYLCASRRTGVIPYEQYFGPGTRLTVT.

Points on this clonotype: This may be a read error: a much more frequent sequence differs by one nucleotide. This rearrangement joins TRBV7-9 to TRBJ1-2; D remains unclear. This CDR3 has 13 residues. CDR1 is SEHNR and CDR2 is FQNEAQ in the germline V gene (reference sequence). The V end was cut by 3 bases, the J end by 9 bases, with 14 bases between. The CDR3 loop is CASSFLGKGSYTF. The CDR3 DNA sequence: TGTGCCAGCAGCTTCTTGGGGAAAGGCAGCTACACCTTC.

There are a few counts of this clonotype. V is TRBV5-5 and J is TRBJ1-1, with D unresolved. Trimming left V 0 bases short and J 4 bases short, with 10 bases between. This CDR3 region has 14 residues. Germline-derived CDR1 and CDR2 are SGHKS and YYEKEE (reference sequence). CDR3 DNA: TGTGCCAGCAGCTTGGACCCCTCAACCACTGAAGCTTTCTTT. It codes for CASSLDPSTTEAFF.

The chain recombines TRBV29-1 with TRBJ2-5; TRBD1 matches at 9 bases. CDR1 SQVTM and CDR2 ANQGSEA come from the germline V gene. Trimming cost V 6 bases and J 4 bases; bases outside gene matches: 6. CDR3 length equals 13 residues. The CDR3 region has the DNA TGCAGCGTCGTGACAGGGGGGCTAGAGACCCAGTACTTC. Encoded protein: CSVVTGGLETQYF.

This clonotype was picked up many times. This sequence joins TRBV2 and TRBJ1-2, with a tentative D call TRBD1 (6 bases). The CDR3 loop spans 17 amino acids. Germline CDR1 is SNHLY and CDR2 is FYNNEI. The germline V and J ends were trimmed by 5 bases and 7 bases, with 26 bases remaining between them. The CDR3 spells CASSNQGVGQLFSGYTF. DNA for the CDR3: TGTGCCAGCAGTAACCAGGGAGTTGGACAGCTCTTCTCTGGCTACACCTTC.

In its sample, this clonotype was seen many times. V gene TRBV7-2 combines with J gene TRBJ2-5; 7 bases line up with TRBD2. The CDR3 spans 15 residues. Germline CDR1 SGHTA, CDR2 FQGNSA. V was clipped by 4 bases and J by 2 bases; unmatched bases: 7. The CDR3 nucleotides are TGTGCCAGCAGCTCACTCCTAGCGGCTCAAGAGACCCAGTACTTC. Encoded protein: CASSSLLAAQETQYF.

This clonotype has ten or more counts. V is TRBV7-9 and J is TRBJ2-1; D possibly matches TRBD1 or TRBD2 (6 bases each). Deletions cut 5 bases from V and 4 bases from J, with 15 bases between. This CDR3 region has 15 residues. Germline V gene data show CDR1 as SEHNR and CDR2 as FQNEAQ (reference sequence). CDR3 nucleotide sequence: TGTGCCAGCAGCCGCGGGACAAACTTTTACAATGAGCAGTTCTTC. Translation gives CASSRGTNFYNEQFF. Full variable domain (missing parts from reference TRBV7-9 and TRBJ2-1): DTGVSQNPRHKITKRGQNVTFRCDPISEHNRLYWYRQTLGQGPEFLTYFQNEAQLEKSRLLSDRFSAERPKGSFSTLEIQRTEQGDSAMYLCASSRGTNFYNEQFFGPGTRLTVL.

This clonotype was recorded many times. The chain links TRBV6-6 to TRBJ1-1; possible D gene TRBD1, 6 bases. The CDR3 contains 15 residues. CDR1 and CDR2 (germline): MNHNY, SVGAGI (reference sequence). Trimming removed 2 bases at V and 1 base at J, with 11 bases between. CDR3 DNA: TGTGCCAGCAGTTACGCGGGGGCGAGGAACACTGAAGCTTTCTTT. Translating gives CASSYAGARNTEAFF.

This clonotype was counted a few times. The rearrangement uses TRBV7-2 and TRBJ2-4, with D possibly being TRBD1 or TRBD2 (5 bases each). V lost 8 bases to trimming and J lost 0 bases, with 17 bases between them. Germline assignment: CDR1 SGHTA and CDR2 FQGNSA. This CDR3 region has 16 residues. The CDR3 coding sequence is TGTGCCAGCCGTAGTGGGGGAGCTCTAGCCAAAAACATTCAGTACTTC. As protein: CASRSGGALAKNIQYF.

This clonotype was seen a single time. This could be a read error, since a much larger clone is one nucleotide away. The chain links TRBV27 to TRBJ2-1; tentative D call: TRBD1 (6 bases). This CDR3 region has 13 residues. In germline, CDR1 is MNHEY, CDR2 SMNVEV (reference sequence). The V end was cut by 6 bases, the J end by 13 bases, with 19 bases between. CDR3 in amino acids: CASRQGVLETQFF. The DNA of the CDR3 is TGTGCCAGCAGACAGGGCGTCTTGGAGACCCAGTTCTTC.

V and J are TRBV3-1 and TRBJ1-2; no reliable D call. The germline CDR1 and CDR2 sequences are LGHDT and YNNKEL (reference sequence). The CDR3 length is 13 residues. V was shortened by 4 bases and J by 3 bases, with 9 bases between the two germline ends. CDR3 nucleotides: TGTGCCAGCAGCCCCAACAGTTACTATGGCTACACCTTC. As protein: CASSPNSYYGYTF.

The chain uses TRBV18 and TRBJ1-1; D remains ambiguous. CDR1 is KGHSH and CDR2 is LQKENI in the germline V gene. The germline V and J ends were trimmed by 0 bases and 0 bases, with 8 bases remaining between them. This CDR3 contains 15 residues. CDR3: CASSPPRQMNTEAFF. The CDR3 bases are TGTGCCAGCTCACCACCGAGGCAGATGAACACTGAAGCTTTCTTT.

V usage is TRBV27 and J usage is TRBJ1-4, with TRBD1 as a possible D gene (5 bases). This CDR3 contains 14 residues. In germline, CDR1 is MNHEY, CDR2 SMNVEV (reference sequence). With 4 bases removed from V and 3 bases from J, the gap between germline ends came to 9 bases. This CDR3 reads CASSSGAPNEKLFF. CDR3 bases: TGTGCCAGCAGTTCCGGGGCACCTAATGAAAAACTGTTTTTT.

Many counts were recorded for this clonotype. The chain carries TRBV6-5 and TRBJ2-7, with D unclear. The germline V gene encodes CDR1 MNHEY and CDR2 SVGAGI. V was clipped by 6 bases and J by 5 bases, with 14 bases between them. The CDR3 sequence is 13 residues long. In DNA, the CDR3 is TGTGCCAGCAGCCGCCCTACCCTGGACGAGCAGTACTTC. Amino acid sequence: CASSRPTLDEQYF.

This clonotype was seen a handful of times. The J gene is TRBJ1-5, the V gene TRBV7-3, with D hard to call. Germline V gene data show CDR1 as SGHTA and CDR2 as FQGTGA. This CDR3 is built from 12 residues. V lost 7 bases, J lost 2 bases, and 6 bases lay in between. The CDR3 DNA is TGTGCCAGCAAAAGGGGCAATCAGCCCCAGCATTTT. Translating it yields CASKRGNQPQHF.